The subject of this entry is one T cell receptor beta chain. The data are from a study of T cell responses to AZD1222 COVID-19 vaccine. Profiling relied on immunoSEQ multiplex PCR, and the TCRdb table lists in-frame clones only, not all of them. The table records roughly 270,000 clones, about 94% of them present only once. The source was peripheral blood, collected 28 days after the second AZD1222 dose. The clonotype comes from an adult who received the AZD1222 COVID-19 vaccine.

Here the CDR3 DNA reads TGTGCCAGCAGTGCACACCCAAATTCACCCCTCCACTTT. It is translated as CASSAHPNSPLHF. This chain uses TRBV28 with TRBJ1-6, with D unresolved. V was trimmed by 5 bases and J by 7 bases, leaving 9 bases between them. CDR1 and CDR2 from the germline V gene are MDHEN and SYDVKM. The CDR3 totals 13 residues.